A single sample gave rise to the 19 T cell receptor beta chains below, sequenced in a study of blood T cell repertoires in COVID-19 (dated by TCRdb to about 2020). The receptor library was made with the immunoSEQ multiplex PCR assay. TCRdb took this table from immuneACCESS and kept in-frame rearrangements with V and J called. Such tables lack part of the clones; where checked against another copy, unresolved V genes explain under half of the gap, and the rest is unexplained. Across this sample there are about 430,000 clones, with 80% to 90% seen only once. The top ten clones comprise around 1.1% of the sample. Sequenced material: PBMCs or T cells enriched from blood (not recorded which). These receptors were obtained from a man aged 30 to 39 who had recovered from COVID-19.

The chain recombines TRBV28 with TRBJ2-2, with D perhaps matching TRBD2 (6 bases). The V gene lost 10 bases and the J gene lost 0 bases, with 15 bases spanning the gap. In germline, CDR1 is MDHEN, CDR2 SYDVKM. CDR3 length: 15 amino acids. The CDR3 sequence: CATSRGEANTGELFF. The CDR3 bases are TGTGCCACCTCTCGAGGGGAGGCGAACACCGGGGAGCTGTTTTTT.

The V gene is TRBV19, the J gene TRBJ2-7; 11 bases fit TRBD2. V shed 3 bases, J shed 6 bases, and the junction held 7 bases outside the gene matches. This CDR3 comprises 15 residues. Per germline, CDR1 LNHDA and CDR2 SQIVND (reference sequence). The CDR3 loop reads CASSILAGGPSEQYF. In nucleotides, the CDR3 is TGTGCCAGTAGTATCTTAGCGGGAGGGCCATCCGAGCAGTACTTC.

A note on this clone: The identical CDR3 is also encoded by other nucleotide sequences in the sample. This chain joins TRBV10-3 and TRBJ2-1, with TRBD2 matching over 13 bases. Looked up from germline, CDR1 is ENHRY and CDR2 is SYGVKD. The CDR3 is 15 amino acids. V dropped 0 bases and J dropped 7; count of bases not matched to a gene: 0. CDR3 in DNA: TGTGCCATCAGTGAGTCGACTAGCGGGAGGAATGAGCAGTTCTTC. Its translation is CAISESTSGRNEQFF.

This chain uses TRBV9 with TRBJ1-1; the D gene is possibly TRBD1 (6 bases). CDR1 is SGDLS, CDR2 YYNGEE, per germline. CDR3 length: 14 amino acids. Trimming shortened V by 3 bases and J by 5 bases, and 14 bases separated the two germline ends. CDR3 in amino acids: CASSANAGETEAFF. The CDR3 DNA follows: TGTGCCAGCAGCGCTAACGCAGGGGAAACTGAAGCTTTCTTT.

This clone was observed once. This CDR3 reads CSIRERTSTDTQYF. CDR3 bases: TGCAGCATACGCGAGCGGACTAGCACAGATACGCAGTATTTT. This chain links TRBV29-1 with TRBJ2-3, with a possible D match to TRBD2 (5 bases). This CDR3 is built from 14 residues. From germline, CDR1 is SQVTM and CDR2 ANQGSEA. V was trimmed by 8 bases and J by 0 bases, leaving 15 bases between them.

The V call is TRBV19, the J call TRBJ2-3; 9 nucleotides match TRBD2. This CDR3 contains 14 residues. Unmatched junction bases numbered 8, after V lost 7 bases and J lost 6 bases. CDR1 LNHDA and CDR2 SQIVND come from the germline V gene (reference sequence). In DNA form, the CDR3 reads TGTGCCAGTAACGACCTAGCGGGATCCGATACGCAGTATTTT. Translation gives CASNDLAGSDTQYF.

The V and J genes are TRBV3-1 (or the pseudogene TRBV3-2) and TRBJ1-3, with unresolved D. There are 16 residues in the CDR3. V was shortened by 5 bases and J by 2 bases, with 16 bases between the two germline ends. Looked up from germline, CDR1 is LGHDT and CDR2 is YNNKEL (reference sequence). The CDR3 region has the DNA TGTGCCAGCAGCTCCCGGGTCCGGGAAGCTGGAAACACCATATATTTT. This gives the protein CASSSRVREAGNTIYF.

The table lists this clone with a count of one. The rearrangement uses TRBV5-1 and TRBJ2-1, with 15 bases identical to TRBD2. The CDR3 loop spans 15 amino acids. V dropped 4 bases and J dropped 10; count of bases not matched to a gene: 6. Germline V gives CDR1 SGHRS, CDR2 YFSETQ. In DNA, the CDR3 is TGCGCCAGCAGCCCCGGGACTAGCGGGAGGAGCGAGCAGTTCTTC. Its protein product is CASSPGTSGRSEQFF. Combining the CDR3 with reference TRBV5-1 and TRBJ2-1 gives the whole variable domain KAGVTQTPRYLIKTRGQQVTLSCSPISGHRSVSWYQQTPGQGLQFLFEYFSETQRNKGNFPGRFSGRQFSNSRSEMNVSTLELGDSALYLCASSPGTSGRSEQFFGPGTRLTVL.

V gene TRBV24-1 combines with J gene TRBJ1-1; 8 bases agree with TRBD1. The CDR3 runs 12 residues. Trimming cost V 6 bases and J 9 bases; bases outside gene matches: 5. Germline loops: CDR1 KGHDR, CDR2 SFDVKD. CDR3 sequence (DNA): TGTGCCACCAGTTCGGGGACAGGAAAAGCTTTCTTT. This gives the protein CATSSGTGKAFF.

V gene TRBV28 combines with J gene TRBJ2-7, with 7 bases that match TRBD1. Germline CDR1 MDHEN, CDR2 SYDVKM. This CDR3 contains 15 residues. The trim removed 6 bases at V and 0 bases at J, leaving 8 bases unmatched. The CDR3 nucleotides are TGTGCCAGCAGCCCCATTGACAGGGCCTCCTACGAGCAGTACTTC. This codes for CASSPIDRASYEQYF.

The J gene is TRBJ1-5, the V gene TRBV24-1, with D perhaps TRBD1 (5 bases). The V gene lost 5 bases and the J gene lost 2 bases, with 12 bases spanning the gap. This CDR3 has 15 residues. The germline V gene encodes CDR1 KGHDR and CDR2 SFDVKD. CDR3 nucleotide sequence: TGTGCCACCAGTGGCCCCGGACACGGCAATCAGCCCCAGCATTTT. This gives the protein CATSGPGHGNQPQHF.

This rearrangement joins TRBV4-1 to TRBJ2-3; 7 bases are a match to TRBD1. V was pared by 2 bases and J by 0 bases, with 5 bases of the junction left unmatched. This CDR3 is 16 amino acids long. From germline, CDR1 is MGHRA and CDR2 YSYEKL. CDR3 in DNA: TGCGCCAGCAGCCAAAAGGACAGGTACAGCACAGATACGCAGTATTTT. Encoded protein: CASSQKDRYSTDTQYF.

This chain connects TRBV28 to TRBJ1-2; D is unclear. The V gene's germline CDR1 is MDHEN and CDR2 SYDVKM. This CDR3 contains 11 residues. V was trimmed by 1 base and J by 6 bases, leaving 3 bases between them. As DNA, the CDR3 is TGTGCCAGCAGTTTATACAATGGCTACACCTTC. As protein: CASSLYNGYTF.

This clone was observed a few times. The V and J genes are TRBV2 and TRBJ2-1; 14 nucleotides align to TRBD2. The CDR3 extends over 16 amino acids. Germline V gene data show CDR1 as SNHLY and CDR2 as FYNNEI. V trimming: 8 bases; J trimming: 2 bases; junction bases outside the gene matches: 5. The DNA of the CDR3 is TGTGCCAGCGCGGGGACTAGCGGGAGAGCCTACAATGAGCAGTTCTTC. This gives the protein CASAGTSGRAYNEQFF.

This clone was seen a single time. Distinct nucleotide sequences in the sample also encode this CDR3. This sequence joins TRBV15 and TRBJ1-1, with D possibly matching TRBD1 (6 bases). The CDR3 is 14 amino acids. Deletions cut 1 base from V and 1 base from J, with 7 bases between. Germline values: CDR1 LNHNV, CDR2 YYDKDF (reference sequence). CDR3 loop: CATSRATGNTEAFF. As DNA, the CDR3 is TGTGCCACCAGCAGAGCGACAGGGAACACTGAAGCTTTCTTT.

The V call is TRBV29-1, the J call TRBJ1-4, with 8 bases that match TRBD1. Unmatched junction bases numbered 7, after V lost 5 bases and J lost 5 bases. The CDR3 runs 14 residues. Germline V CDR1 and CDR2: SQVTM, ANQGSEA. The CDR3 spells CSVPFGTGNEKLFF. The CDR3 bases are TGCAGCGTTCCCTTTGGGACAGGCAATGAAAAACTGTTTTTT.

The rearrangement uses TRBV30 and TRBJ2-3, with 8 bases aligning to TRBD1. The V and J ends lost 0 bases and 5 bases, in that order; junction bases with no gene match: 7. The CDR3 sequence is 15 residues long. Germline V gene data show CDR1 as GTSNPN and CDR2 as SVGIG (reference sequence). The CDR3, as DNA: TGTGCCTGGAGTGTCGAGGACAGGGCGAGAGATACGCAGTATTTT. Amino acids: CAWSVEDRARDTQYF. The variable domain in full, completed from reference TRBV30 and TRBJ2-3, reads SQTIHQWPATLVQPVGSPLSLECTVEGTSNPNLYWYRQAAGRGLQLLFYSVGIGQISSEVPQNLSASRPQDRQFILSSKKLLLSDSGFYLCAWSVEDRARDTQYFGPGTRLTVL.

CDR3 nucleotide sequence: TGTGCCAGCAGCCCCTCGCGGGAGAGTGAGCAGTTCTTC. This codes for CASSPSRESEQFF. The chain has TRBV7-3 and TRBJ2-1; the match to TRBD2 covers 7 bases. Germline V gene data show CDR1 as SGHTA and CDR2 as FQGTGA. With V trimmed by 5 bases and J by 9 bases, 7 bases remained unmatched. This CDR3 has 13 residues. The whole variable domain, remainder taken from reference TRBV7-3 and TRBJ2-1, is GAGVSQTPSNKVTEKGKYVELRCDPISGHTALYWYRQSLGQGPEFLIYFQGTGAADDSGLPNDRFFAVRPEGSVSTLKIQRTERGDSAVYLCASSPSRESEQFFGPGTRLTVL.

This chain uses TRBV30 with TRBJ2-3; a weak D match, TRBD1 (6 bases). The V end was cut by 7 bases, the J end by 2 bases, with 7 bases between. Germline values: CDR1 GTSNPN, CDR2 SVGIG (reference sequence). The CDR3 runs 11 residues. The DNA for the CDR3 is TGTGCCTCAGGGGACACAGATACGCAGTATTTT. It translates to CASGDTDTQYF.